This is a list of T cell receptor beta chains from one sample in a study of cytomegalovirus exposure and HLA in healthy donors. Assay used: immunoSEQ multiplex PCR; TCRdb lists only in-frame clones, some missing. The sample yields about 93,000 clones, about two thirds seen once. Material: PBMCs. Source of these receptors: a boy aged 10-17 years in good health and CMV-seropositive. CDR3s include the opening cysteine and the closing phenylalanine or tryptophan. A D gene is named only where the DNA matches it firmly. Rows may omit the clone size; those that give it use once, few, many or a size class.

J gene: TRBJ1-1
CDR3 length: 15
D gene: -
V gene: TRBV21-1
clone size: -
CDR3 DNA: TGTGCCAGCAGAGAAAGGCGGTTCATGAACACTGAAGCTTTCTTT
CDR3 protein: CASRERRFMNTEAFF

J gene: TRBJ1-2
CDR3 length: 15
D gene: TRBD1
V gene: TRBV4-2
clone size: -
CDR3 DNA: TGTGCCAGCAGCCAAGAAGGGACAGGGAACTATGGCTACACCTTC
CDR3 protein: CASSQEGTGNYGYTF

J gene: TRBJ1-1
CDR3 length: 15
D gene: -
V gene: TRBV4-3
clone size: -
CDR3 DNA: TGCGCCAGCAGCACCCGACAGTCCCTGAACACTGAAGCTTTCTTT
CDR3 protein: CASSTRQSLNTEAFF

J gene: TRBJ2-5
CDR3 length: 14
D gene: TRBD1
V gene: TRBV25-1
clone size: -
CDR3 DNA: TGTGCCAGCAGAAGACAGGGAGAGGGAGAGACCCAGTACTTC
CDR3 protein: CASRRQGEGETQYF

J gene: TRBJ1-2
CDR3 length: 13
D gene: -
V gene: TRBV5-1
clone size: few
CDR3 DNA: TGCGCCAGCAGCTTGTTAGCGGGGAATGGCTACACCTTC
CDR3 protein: CASSLLAGNGYTF

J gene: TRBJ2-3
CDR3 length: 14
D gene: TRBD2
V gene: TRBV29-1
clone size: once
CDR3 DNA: TGCAGCGTCCTTCTAGCGGGGTTCACAGATACGCAGTATTTT
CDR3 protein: CSVLLAGFTDTQYF

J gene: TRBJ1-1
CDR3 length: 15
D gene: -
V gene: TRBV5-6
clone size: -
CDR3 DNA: TGTGCCAGCAGACCAACCGGGTATTTTGTTACTGAAGCTTTCTTT
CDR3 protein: CASRPTGYFVTEAFF

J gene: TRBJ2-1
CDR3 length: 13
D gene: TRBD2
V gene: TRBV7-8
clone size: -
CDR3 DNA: TGTGCCAGCAGCATAGGACTAGCTGGTGAGCAGTTCTTC
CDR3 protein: CASSIGLAGEQFF

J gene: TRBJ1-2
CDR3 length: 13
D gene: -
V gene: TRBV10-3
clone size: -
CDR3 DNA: TGTGCCATCAGTGTAGAGGCTAACTATGGCTACACCTTC
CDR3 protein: CAISVEANYGYTF

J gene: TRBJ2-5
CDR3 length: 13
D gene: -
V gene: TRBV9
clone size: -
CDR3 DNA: TGTGCCAGCAGCGTATCAGGTGGGGAGACCCAGTACTTC
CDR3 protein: CASSVSGGETQYF

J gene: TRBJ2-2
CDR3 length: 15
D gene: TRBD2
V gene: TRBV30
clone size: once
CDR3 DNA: TGTGCCTGGAGTCCGGGACTAGCGGGAGTCGGGGAGCTGTTTTTT
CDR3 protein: CAWSPGLAGVGELFF

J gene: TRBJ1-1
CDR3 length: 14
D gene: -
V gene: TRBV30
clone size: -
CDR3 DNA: TGTGCCTGGAGTCAGGGGTTTGTGAACACTGAAGCTTTCTTT
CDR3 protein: CAWSQGFVNTEAFF

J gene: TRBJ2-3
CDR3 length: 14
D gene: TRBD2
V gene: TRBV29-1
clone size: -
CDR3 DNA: TGCAGCGTTGAAAGTAGCGGGAGAACAGATACGCAGTATTTT
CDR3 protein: CSVESSGRTDTQYF

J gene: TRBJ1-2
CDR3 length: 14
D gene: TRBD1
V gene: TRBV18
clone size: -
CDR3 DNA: TGTGCCAGCTCACCCCAATCCGACAGGGCTGGCTACACCTTC
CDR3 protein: CASSPQSDRAGYTF

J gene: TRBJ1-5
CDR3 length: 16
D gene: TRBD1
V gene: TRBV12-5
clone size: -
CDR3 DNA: TGTGCTAGTGGATCGGGACAGCCCAATAGCAATCAGCCCCAGCATTTT
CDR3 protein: CASGSGQPNSNQPQHF

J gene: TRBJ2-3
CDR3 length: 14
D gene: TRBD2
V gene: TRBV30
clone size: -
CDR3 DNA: TGTGCCTGGAGTAGGCTAGCGGGGTCAGATACGCAGTATTTT
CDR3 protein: CAWSRLAGSDTQYF

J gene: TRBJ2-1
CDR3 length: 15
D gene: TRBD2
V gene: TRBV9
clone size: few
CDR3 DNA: TGTGCCAGCAGCGTACGGGGGGTATCCTACAATGAGCAGTTCTTC
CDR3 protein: CASSVRGVSYNEQFF

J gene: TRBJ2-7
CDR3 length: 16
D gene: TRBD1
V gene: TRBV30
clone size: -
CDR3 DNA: TGTGCCTGGAGTGGAATTCCGGGACAGATACTGCACGAGCAGTACTTC
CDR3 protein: CAWSGIPGQILHEQYF

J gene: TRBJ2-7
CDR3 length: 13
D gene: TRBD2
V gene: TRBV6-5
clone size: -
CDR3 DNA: TGTGCCACCTCAGGCGGGGGATCATACGAGCAGTACTTC
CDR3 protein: CATSGGGSYEQYF

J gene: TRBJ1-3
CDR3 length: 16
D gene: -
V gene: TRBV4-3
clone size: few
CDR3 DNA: TGCGCCAGCAGCCATTTAGGACAGCTCTCTGGAAACACCATATATTTT
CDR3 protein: CASSHLGQLSGNTIYF

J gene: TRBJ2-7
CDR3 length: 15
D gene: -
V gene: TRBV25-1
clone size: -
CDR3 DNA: TGTGCCAGCAGTGACCGGGACAACCTCCGGGACGAGCAGTACTTC
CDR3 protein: CASSDRDNLRDEQYF

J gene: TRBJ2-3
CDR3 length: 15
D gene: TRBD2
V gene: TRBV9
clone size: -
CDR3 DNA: TGTGCCAGCAGCGTCTTAGCGGGAGCACAAGATACGCAGTATTTT
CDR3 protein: CASSVLAGAQDTQYF

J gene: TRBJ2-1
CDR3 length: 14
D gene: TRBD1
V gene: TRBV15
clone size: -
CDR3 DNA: TGTGCCACCAGCAGGGGACAGACCAACAATGAGCAGTTCTTC
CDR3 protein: CATSRGQTNNEQFF

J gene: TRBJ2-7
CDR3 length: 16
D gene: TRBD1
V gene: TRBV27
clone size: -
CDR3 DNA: TGTGCCAGCAGTTTCCCTAGACAGGGAAAATGGTACGAGCAGTACTTC
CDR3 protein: CASSFPRQGKWYEQYF

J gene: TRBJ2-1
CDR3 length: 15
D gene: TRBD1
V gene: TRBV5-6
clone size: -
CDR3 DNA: TGTGCCAGCAGCTTACCGACAGGGGGTGGGAATGAGCAGTTCTTC
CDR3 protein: CASSLPTGGGNEQFF

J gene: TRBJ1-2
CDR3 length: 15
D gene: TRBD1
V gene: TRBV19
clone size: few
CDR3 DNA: TGTGCCAGTAGTATGTACAGGGGGCTCGACTATGGCTACACCTTC
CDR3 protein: CASSMYRGLDYGYTF

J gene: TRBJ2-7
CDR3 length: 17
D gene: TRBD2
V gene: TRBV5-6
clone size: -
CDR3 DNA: TGTGCCAGCAGTCAAGAGGTAGCGGGAGGCCCAACCTACGAGCAGTACTTC
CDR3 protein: CASSQEVAGGPTYEQYF

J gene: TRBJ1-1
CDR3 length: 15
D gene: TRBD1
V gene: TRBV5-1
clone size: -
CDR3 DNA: TGCGCCAGCAGCGAGGGGACAGGGACTTACACTGAAGCTTTCTTT
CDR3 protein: CASSEGTGTYTEAFF

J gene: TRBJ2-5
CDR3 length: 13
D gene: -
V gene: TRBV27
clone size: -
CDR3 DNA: TGTGCCAGCGGCGTCGGAGCTCAAGAGACCCAGTACTTC
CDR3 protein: CASGVGAQETQYF

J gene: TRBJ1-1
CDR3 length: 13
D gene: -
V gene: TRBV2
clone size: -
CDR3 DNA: TGTGCCAGCAGTGAAGGGAGGAACACTGAAGCTTTCTTT
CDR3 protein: CASSEGRNTEAFF

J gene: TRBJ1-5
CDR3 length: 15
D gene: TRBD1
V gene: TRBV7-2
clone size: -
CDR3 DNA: TGTGCCAGCAGCTTCAGACAGGGGGGCGGTCAGCCCCAGCATTTT
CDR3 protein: CASSFRQGGGQPQHF

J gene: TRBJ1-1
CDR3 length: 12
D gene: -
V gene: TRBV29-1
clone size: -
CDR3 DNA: TGCAGCGTTGTGTTAGATAACAGCGAAGCTTTCTTT
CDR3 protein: CSVVLDNSEAFF

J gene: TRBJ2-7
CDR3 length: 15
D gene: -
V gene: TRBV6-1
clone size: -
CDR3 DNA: TGTGCCAGCAGTGAAGCGCTGGGGGCCGGCTACGAGCAGTACTTC
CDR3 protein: CASSEALGAGYEQYF

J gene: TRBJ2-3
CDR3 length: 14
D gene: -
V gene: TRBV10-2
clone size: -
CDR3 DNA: TGCGCCAGCAGTGAGTATAGAAGCACAGATACGCAGTATTTT
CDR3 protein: CASSEYRSTDTQYF

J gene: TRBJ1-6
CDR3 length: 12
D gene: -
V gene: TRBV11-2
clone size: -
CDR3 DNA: TGTGCCAGCAGCACAATTGGGCCACCCCTCCACTTT
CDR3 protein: CASSTIGPPLHF

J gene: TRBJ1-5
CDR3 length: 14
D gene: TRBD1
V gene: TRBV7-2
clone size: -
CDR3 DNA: TGTGCCAGCAATCCGACAGGGGGAGGGCAGCCCCAGCATTTT
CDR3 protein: CASNPTGGGQPQHF

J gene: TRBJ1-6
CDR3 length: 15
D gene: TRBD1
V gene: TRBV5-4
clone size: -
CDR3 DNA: TGTGCCAGCAGCTGGAGGACAGGGGATAATTCACCCCTCCACTTT
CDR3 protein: CASSWRTGDNSPLHF

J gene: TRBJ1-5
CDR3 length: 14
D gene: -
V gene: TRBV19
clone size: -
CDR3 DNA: TGTGCCAGTAGTATAGGACAGGGCAATCAGCCCCAGCATTTT
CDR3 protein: CASSIGQGNQPQHF

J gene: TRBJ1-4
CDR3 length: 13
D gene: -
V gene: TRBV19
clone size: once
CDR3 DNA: TGTGCCAGTAGTACCTCAACTAATGAAAAACTGTTTTTT
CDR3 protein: CASSTSTNEKLFF

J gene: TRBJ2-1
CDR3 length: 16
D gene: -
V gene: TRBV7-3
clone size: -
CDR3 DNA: TGTGCCAGCAGCTTACTGGGCGGGACTTCCGTCAATGAGCAGTTCTTC
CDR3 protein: CASSLLGGTSVNEQFF

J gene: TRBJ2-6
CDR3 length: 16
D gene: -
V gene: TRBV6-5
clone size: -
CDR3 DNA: TGTGCCAGCAGTTACTCTAGGGGGACTGGGGCCAACGTCCTGACTTTC
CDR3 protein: CASSYSRGTGANVLTF

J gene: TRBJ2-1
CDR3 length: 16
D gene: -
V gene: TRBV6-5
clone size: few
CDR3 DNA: TGTGCCAGCAGTTGGTTACCGGTAGCGCGAGGCGATGAGCAGTTCTTC
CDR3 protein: CASSWLPVARGDEQFF

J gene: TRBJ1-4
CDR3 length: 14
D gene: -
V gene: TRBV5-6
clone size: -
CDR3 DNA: TGTGCCAGCAGCTCGACAGCAAACAATGAAAAACTGTTTTTT
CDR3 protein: CASSSTANNEKLFF

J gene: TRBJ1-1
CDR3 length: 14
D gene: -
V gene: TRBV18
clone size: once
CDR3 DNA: TGTGCCAGCTCCCGGAGTGGGTCGGACACTGAAGCTTTCTTT
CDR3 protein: CASSRSGSDTEAFF

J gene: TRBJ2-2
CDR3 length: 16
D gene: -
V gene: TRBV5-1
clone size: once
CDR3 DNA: TGCGCCAGCAGCCCCCAGGGGCGGATGAACACCGGGGAGCTGTTTTTT
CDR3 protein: CASSPQGRMNTGELFF

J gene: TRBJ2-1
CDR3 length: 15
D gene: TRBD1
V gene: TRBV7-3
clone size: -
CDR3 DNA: TGTGCCAGCAGCTTAGGGACAGGGTTTTACAATGAGCAGTTCTTC
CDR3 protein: CASSLGTGFYNEQFF

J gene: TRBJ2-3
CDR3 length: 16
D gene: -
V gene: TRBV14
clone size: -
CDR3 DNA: TGTGCCAGCAGCCAAGTATTATTGGGAGCGTTAGATACGCAGTATTTT
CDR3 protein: CASSQVLLGALDTQYF

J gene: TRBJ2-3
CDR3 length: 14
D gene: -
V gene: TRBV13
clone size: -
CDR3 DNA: TGTGCCAGCAGCTTCGGACAGACCACAGATACGCAGTATTTT
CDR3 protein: CASSFGQTTDTQYF

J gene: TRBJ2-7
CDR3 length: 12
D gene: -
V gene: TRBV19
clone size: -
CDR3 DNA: TGTGCCAGTAGTATTGACAACTACGAGCAGTACTTC
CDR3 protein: CASSIDNYEQYF

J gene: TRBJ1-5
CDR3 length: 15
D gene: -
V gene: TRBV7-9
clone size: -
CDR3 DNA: TGTGCCAGCAGCCCGAGAGGCGGGAGCAATCAGCCCCAGCATTTT
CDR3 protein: CASSPRGGSNQPQHF

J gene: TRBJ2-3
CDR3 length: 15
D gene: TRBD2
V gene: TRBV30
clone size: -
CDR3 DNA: TGTGCCTGGAGCGGTGAGCGGGAGACCACAGATACGCAGTATTTT
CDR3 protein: CAWSGERETTDTQYF

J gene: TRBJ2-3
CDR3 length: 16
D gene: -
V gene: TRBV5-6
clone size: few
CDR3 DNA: TGTGCCAGCAGCCGGTGGGGGGGCTCTAGCACAGATACGCAGTATTTT
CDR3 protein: CASSRWGGSSTDTQYF

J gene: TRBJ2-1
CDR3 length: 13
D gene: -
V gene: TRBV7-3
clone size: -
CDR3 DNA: TGTGCCAGCAGCCCTAGGCCCCGTGGTGAGCAGTTCTTC
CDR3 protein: CASSPRPRGEQFF

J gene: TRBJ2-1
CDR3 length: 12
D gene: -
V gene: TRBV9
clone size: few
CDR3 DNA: TGTGCCAGCAGCGTACTCGGGGGTGAGCAGTTCTTC
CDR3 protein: CASSVLGGEQFF

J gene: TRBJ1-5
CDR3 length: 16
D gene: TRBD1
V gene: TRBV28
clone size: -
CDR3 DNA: TGTGCCAGCAGTTTGATGACAGGGAATAGCAATCAGCCCCAGCATTTT
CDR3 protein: CASSLMTGNSNQPQHF

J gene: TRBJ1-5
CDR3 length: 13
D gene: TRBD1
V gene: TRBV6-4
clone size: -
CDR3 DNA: TGTGCCAGCAGTGTTGACAGGGATCAGCCCCAGCATTTT
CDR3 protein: CASSVDRDQPQHF

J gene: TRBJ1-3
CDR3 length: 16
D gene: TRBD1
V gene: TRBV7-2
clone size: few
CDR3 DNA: TGTGCCAGCAGCACCACAGGGGCCTCACTCGGAAACACCATATATTTT
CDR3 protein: CASSTTGASLGNTIYF